These 21 T cell receptor beta chains originate from one sample sequenced in a study of blood T cell repertoires in COVID-19. Generated by immunoSEQ multiplex PCR, the TCRdb table keeps only in-frame clones and is missing some. The sample carries some 150,000 clones, around nine tenths recorded once. The sequencing sample was made of peripheral blood. The source of these receptors is a man in his late teens or twenties with active or convalescent COVID-19.

As DNA, the CDR3 is TGTGCCAGCAGTAATGGCCCCTCAGAGGATCGGGAGCAGTACGTC. Translating gives CASSNGPSEDREQYV. V gene TRBV28 combines with J gene TRBJ2-7; D unresolved. This CDR3 is built from 15 residues. Germline lookup yields CDR1 MDHEN and CDR2 SYDVKM. The V end was cut by 5 bases, the J end by 7 bases, with 21 bases between.

The chain is built from TRBV5-1 and TRBJ2-1; D possibly corresponds to TRBD1 (6 bases). This CDR3 is built from 15 residues. Germline lookup yields CDR1 SGHRS and CDR2 YFSETQ. V dropped 0 bases and J dropped 4 bases, with 11 bases sitting between them. The CDR3 bases are TGCGCCAGCAGCTTGGAGACAGGATTATACAATGAGCAGTTCTTC. Translated, it gives CASSLETGLYNEQFF.

This chain links TRBV5-1 with TRBJ1-2; 7 bases agree with TRBD1. CDR1 and CDR2 (germline): SGHRS, YFSETQ. With 1 base clipped from V and 4 bases from J, the junction kept 4 bases outside the gene matches. The CDR3 spans 14 residues. The CDR3 DNA sequence: TGCGCCAGCAGCTTGCTGCCAGGGGGCTATGGCTACACCTTC. Amino acids: CASSLLPGGYGYTF.

The count of this clone is one. J is TRBJ1-4 and V is TRBV27; D uncertain. CDR1 and CDR2 from the germline V gene are MNHEY and SMNVEV (reference sequence). The CDR3 contains 15 residues. Trimming shortened V by 9 bases and J by 5 bases, and 19 bases separated the two germline ends. In DNA, the CDR3 is TGTGCCAGTGGAGAGGGCGGTCCTGGGAATGAAAAACTGTTTTTT. As protein: CASGEGGPGNEKLFF.

This clone has just one count. The gene calls are TRBV28 and TRBJ2-3; possibly TRBD2 for D (6 bases). The CDR3 spans 16 residues. Per the germline V gene, CDR1 is MDHEN and CDR2 is SYDVKM. V was shortened by 5 bases and J by 3 bases, with 18 bases between the two germline ends. CDR3 bases: TGTGCCAGCAGTCCCCGACTAGAAAGCGTTACAGATACGCAGTATTTT. Translating gives CASSPRLESVTDTQYF.

This sequence joins TRBV7-9 and TRBJ2-7, with a possible D match to TRBD2 (5 bases). The CDR3 is 11 amino acids. Trimming removed 5 bases at V and 5 bases at J, with 7 bases between. The germline CDR1 and CDR2 sequences are SEHNR and FQNEAQ (reference sequence). CDR3 sequence reads: CASSETNEQYF. DNA for the CDR3: TGTGCCAGCAGCGAGACTAACGAGCAGTACTTC.

The chain recombines TRBV7-9 with TRBJ1-4; 12 nucleotides agree with TRBD1. Trimming at V came to 3 bases and at J to 7 bases, leaving 6 bases not matched to a gene. Germline CDR1 SEHNR, CDR2 FQNEAQ (reference sequence). CDR3 length: 16 residues. CDR3 coding DNA: TGTGCCAGCAGCTTCGCACCGGGACAGGGGGCTGAAAAACTGTTTTTT. Its protein is CASSFAPGQGAEKLFF.

The V and J genes are TRBV27 and TRBJ2-7, with 8 bases matching TRBD2. Germline lookup yields CDR1 MNHEY and CDR2 SMNVEV (reference sequence). V shed 4 bases, J shed 5 bases, and the junction held 13 bases outside the gene matches. The CDR3 length is 16 residues. The CDR3 nucleotides are TGTGCCAGCAGTTCCCCTCTGCTAGCGGGTGTCCACGAGCAGTACTTC. Encoded protein: CASSSPLLAGVHEQYF.

J is TRBJ1-2 and V is TRBV5-6; possible D gene TRBD1, 5 bases. The CDR3 is 13 amino acids. Trimming took off 4 bases at V and 4 bases at J, with 11 bases between the two ends. CDR1 and CDR2 from the germline V gene are SGHDT and YYEEEE. The CDR3 region is CASSPGVSYGYTF. The CDR3 coding sequence is TGTGCCAGCAGCCCGGGGGTGAGCTATGGCTACACCTTC. The full variable domain, completed using reference TRBV5-6 and TRBJ1-2, is DAGVTQSPTHLIKTRGQQVTLRCSPKSGHDTVSWYQQALGQGPQFIFQYYEEEERQRGNFPDRFSGHQFPNYSSELNVNALLLGDSALYLCASSPGVSYGYTFGSGTRLTVV.

The chain has TRBV12-3 or TRBV12-4 and TRBJ2-2, with D possibly being TRBD2 (6 bases). Trimming removed 7 bases at V and 4 bases at J, with 10 bases between. The CDR3 runs 13 residues. The CDR3 reads CASTLSGTGELFF. The CDR3 DNA is TGTGCCAGCACTCTTAGCGGCACCGGGGAGCTGTTTTTT.

The chain uses TRBV30 and TRBJ2-1, with a tentative D call TRBD2 (5 bases). V dropped 1 base and J dropped 10 bases, with 11 bases sitting between them. The CDR3 is made up of 12 amino acids. The germline gives CDR1 GTSNPN, CDR2 SVGIG (reference sequence). CDR3 in DNA: TGTGCCTGGAGTGCCCGAAGAGGGGAGCAGTTCTTC. Residues: CAWSARRGEQFF.

This chain uses TRBV9 with TRBJ1-6, with D perhaps matching TRBD1 (5 bases). This CDR3 has 16 residues. From germline, CDR1 is SGDLS and CDR2 YYNGEE. V dropped 0 bases and J dropped 6 bases, with 13 bases sitting between them. CDR3 sequence reads: CASSVAGGMGNSPLHF. The CDR3 DNA reads as TGTGCCAGCAGCGTAGCGGGGGGGATGGGTAATTCACCCCTCCACTTT.

The V call is TRBV3-1 (or the pseudogene TRBV3-2), the J call TRBJ2-3; TRBD1 might be the D (5 bases). Deletions cut 4 bases from V and 6 bases from J, with 11 bases between. Looked up from germline, CDR1 is LGHDT and CDR2 is YNNKEL (reference sequence). The length of the CDR3 is 13 residues. CDR3 in DNA: TGTGCCAGCAGCCCGACAGTTTCGGATACGCAGTATTTT. This translates into CASSPTVSDTQYF.

The chain couples TRBV7-9 to TRBJ2-1; D remains ambiguous. The CDR3 totals 12 residues. The V end was cut by 2 bases, the J end by 9 bases, with 8 bases between. Germline CDR1 reads SEHNR; CDR2 reads FQNEAQ (reference sequence). CDR3 coding DNA: TGTGCCAGCAGCTTAAGTGGAGCTGAGCAGTTCTTC. It yields the protein CASSLSGAEQFF.

This sequence joins TRBV2 and TRBJ1-1; D may be TRBD1 (6 bases). The CDR3 runs to 13 residues. Germline V CDR1 and CDR2: SNHLY, FYNNEI. V dropped 4 bases and J dropped 1 base, with 7 bases sitting between them. The CDR3 DNA reads TGTGCCAGCAGTGCGACAGGGAACACTGAAGCTTTCTTT. Amino acid sequence: CASSATGNTEAFF.

This clone was recorded once. The CDR3 DNA sequence: TGTGCCAGCAGTTTGGACCCACAGGGGTTCTACAATGAGCAGTTCTTC. Translated: CASSLDPQGFYNEQFF. The chain has TRBV28 and TRBJ2-1; 7 bases agree with TRBD1. There are 16 residues in the CDR3. V shed 3 bases and J 3 bases; nucleotides not matched to a gene: 8. The germline CDR1 and CDR2 sequences are MDHEN and SYDVKM.

The chain links TRBV7-6 to TRBJ2-1; D is uncertain. The germline V gene has CDR1 SGHVS and CDR2 FNYEAQ. Trimming left V 0 bases short and J 5 bases short, with 8 bases between. This CDR3 contains 14 residues. The CDR3 region is CASSLAHADNEQFF. The CDR3 DNA sequence: TGTGCCAGCAGCTTAGCGCATGCGGACAATGAGCAGTTCTTC.

The gene calls are TRBV2 and TRBJ1-5; TRBD1 matches at 7 bases. Germline assignment: CDR1 SNHLY and CDR2 FYNNEI. The trim removed 8 bases at V and 4 bases at J, leaving 5 bases unmatched. This CDR3 has 13 amino acids. This CDR3 is CASVGDRNQPQHF. The CDR3 DNA reads TGTGCCAGCGTGGGGGACAGAAATCAGCCCCAGCATTTT.

V is TRBV19 and J is TRBJ1-5, with D maybe TRBD1 (6 bases). Trimming stripped 11 bases from V and 0 bases from J, with 11 bases between. The length of the CDR3 is 13 residues. Germline V lookup: CDR1 LNHDA, CDR2 SQIVND (reference sequence). This CDR3 is CAAQGNSNQPQHF. The CDR3 coding sequence is TGTGCCGCCCAGGGGAATAGCAATCAGCCCCAGCATTTT.

The chain links TRBV24-1 to TRBJ2-2, with a tentative D call TRBD1 (5 bases). Trimming cost V 8 bases and J 4 bases, with 10 bases left between them. Germline V gene sequence: CDR1 KGHDR, CDR2 SFDVKD. This CDR3 has 13 amino acids. CDR3 nucleotide sequence: TGTGCCACCACAGGGATCGGCACCGGGGAGCTGTTTTTT. Amino acids: CATTGIGTGELFF.

The V and J genes are TRBV28 and TRBJ2-5; D might be TRBD2 (5 bases). V gave up 4 bases and J gave up 14 bases, with 17 bases separating them. The CDR3 is 12 amino acids. Germline V gives CDR1 MDHEN, CDR2 SYDVKM. CDR3 amino acids: CASSSADRRFYF. CDR3 DNA sequence: TGTGCCAGCAGTTCAGCGGACCGCCGCTTCTACTTC.